This entry lists 32 T cell receptor beta chains sequenced from one sample in a study of shared clonotypes between healthy human individuals (dated by TCRdb to the early 2020s). The library was generated by the immunoSEQ multiplex PCR assay. TCRdb stores this immuneACCESS table with in-frame sequences only. Part of the clones is absent; in the studies checked, under half of the shortfall reflects unresolved V genes, and no reason is known for the rest. This sample holds about 2 million clones; approximately 94% were observed only once. The leading ten clones occupy 1% to 1.3% of the sample. CD8 naive samples consisted of CD45RO-negative cells that were positively selected for CCR7, yielding a CD45RA+CCR7+ population without TemRA cells. The sample was naive CD8+ T cells sorted from blood. The meaning of the sample's cell subset or site label: CD45RA+CCR7+. The receptors derive from a man younger than 35 in good health.

The chain employs TRBV11-1 and TRBJ2-2; 9 bases map to TRBD1. The CDR3 sequence is 19 residues long. The V and J ends lost 5 bases and 1 base, in that order; junction bases with no gene match: 14. The germline CDR1 and CDR2 sequences are SGHAT and FQDESV (reference sequence). The CDR3 spells CASSPYRGRSPLNTGELFF. The CDR3 DNA reads TGTGCCAGCAGCCCGTACAGGGGGCGTTCCCCCCTGAACACCGGGGAGCTGTTTTTT.

The chain combines TRBV12-5 with TRBJ2-5; 9 bases fit TRBD1. Germline assignment: CDR1 LGHNT and CDR2 FRNRAP. The CDR3 extends over 16 amino acids. V shed 4 bases, J shed 2 bases, and the junction held 8 bases outside the gene matches. CDR3 residues: CASGSAGTGKQETQYF. DNA for the CDR3: TGTGCTAGTGGTTCAGCCGGGACAGGGAAACAAGAGACCCAGTACTTC. Looking up the rest from reference TRBV12-5 and TRBJ2-5 gives the full variable domain: DARVTQTPRHKVTEMGQEVTMRCQPILGHNTVFWYRQTMMQGLELLAYFRNRAPLDDSGMPKDRFSAEMPDATLATLKIQPSEPRDSAVYFCASGSAGTGKQETQYFGPGTRLLVL.

The chain recombines TRBV6-5 with TRBJ2-5; TRBD2 aligns across 13 bases. The germline CDR1 and CDR2 sequences are MNHEY and SVGAGI. V gave up 4 bases and J gave up 4 bases; unmatched junction bases: 3. The CDR3 runs 15 residues. The chain's CDR3 is CASSSTSGGAETQYF. As DNA, the CDR3 is TGTGCCAGCAGTTCCACTAGCGGGGGGGCAGAGACCCAGTACTTC.

Notes on this clone: Other nucleotide sequences in the sample specify the same CDR3. The chain links TRBV27 to TRBJ2-3, with D uncertain. Deletions cut 5 bases from V and 6 bases from J, with 6 bases between. The CDR3 has 11 residues. Germline V CDR1 and CDR2: MNHEY, SMNVEV (reference sequence). CDR3 protein: CASSPGDTQYF. The CDR3 region has the DNA TGTGCCAGCAGTCCTGGGGATACGCAGTATTTT.

This clone has a handful of counts. This CDR3 is also generated by other DNA sequences in the sample. This chain links TRBV6-5 with TRBJ2-7; D gene uncertain. There are 13 residues in the CDR3. Germline V CDR1 and CDR2: MNHEY, SVGAGI. Trimming took 2 bases from V and 1 from J, leaving 6 bases between them. The CDR3 coding sequence is TGTGCCAGCAGTTACGCAGAGTCCTACGAGCAGTACTTC. Translating gives CASSYAESYEQYF.

The chain joins TRBV7-8 to TRBJ2-7, with 9 nucleotides matching TRBD2. The CDR3 consists of 15 residues. V dropped 1 base and J dropped 6; count of bases not matched to a gene: 7. From germline, CDR1 is SGHVS and CDR2 FQNEAQ. The CDR3 sequence is CASSLGAGGPSEQYF. The CDR3 DNA reads TGTGCCAGCAGCTTAGGTGCGGGAGGGCCTAGCGAGCAGTACTTC. The full variable domain, its missing parts supplied by reference TRBV7-8 and TRBJ2-7, is GAGVSQSPRYKVAKRGQDVALRCDPISGHVSLFWYQQALGQGPEFLTYFQNEAQLDKSGLPSDRFFAERPEGSVSTLKIQRTQQEDSAVYLCASSLGAGGPSEQYFGPGTRLTVT.

The rearrangement uses TRBV27 and TRBJ2-2; D not resolved. The CDR3 is made up of 13 amino acids. V lost 5 bases and J lost 0, with 4 bases in between. Germline V gives CDR1 MNHEY, CDR2 SMNVEV (reference sequence). The CDR3 is CASSTANTGELFF. The CDR3 bases are TGTGCCAGCAGTACCGCGAACACCGGGGAGCTGTTTTTT.

The chain uses TRBV7-9 and TRBJ1-1; 10 positions match TRBD1. J was trimmed by 7 bases and V by 4 bases; bases with no gene match: 12. Germline V gene data show CDR1 as SEHNR and CDR2 as FQNEAQ (reference sequence). The CDR3 is 16 amino acids. CDR3 bases: TGTGCCAGCAGCTCAACCGGGACAGGGGAGGCGGGTGAAGCTTTCTTT. It yields the protein CASSSTGTGEAGEAFF.

This clone was recorded a few times. The chain carries TRBV4-1 and TRBJ1-6, with D maybe TRBD1 (5 bases). CDR1 and CDR2 from the germline V gene are MGHRA and YSYEKL. Trimming shortened V by 0 bases and J by 7 bases, and 13 bases separated the two germline ends. The CDR3 loop spans 16 amino acids. The CDR3 protein is CASSQDWGGGNSPLHF. The CDR3 DNA sequence: TGCGCCAGCAGCCAAGACTGGGGCGGTGGGAATTCACCCCTCCACTTT.

This chain uses TRBV7-2 with TRBJ2-7; weak D call: TRBD1 (6 bases). This CDR3 has 15 amino acids. Trimming stripped 0 bases from V and 4 bases from J, with 13 bases between. The germline CDR1 and CDR2 sequences are SGHTA and FQGNSA. Here the CDR3 reads CASSLAGAGVYEQYF. The CDR3 region has the DNA TGTGCCAGCAGCTTAGCGGGGGCAGGGGTTTACGAGCAGTACTTC.

The chain recombines TRBV28 with TRBJ2-3, with TRBD2 identical over 8 bases. With 8 bases clipped from V and 4 bases from J, the junction kept 8 bases outside the gene matches. The CDR3 spans 14 residues. CDR1 is MDHEN and CDR2 is SYDVKM in the germline V gene. CDR3 bases: TGTGCCAGCCTCCTTGCGGGGGGACCAGATACGCAGTATTTT. Amino acids: CASLLAGGPDTQYF.

The chain recombines TRBV12-5 with TRBJ2-5; 13 bases agree with TRBD2. V was clipped by 4 bases and J by 5 bases; unmatched bases: 7. The germline CDR1 and CDR2 sequences are LGHNT and FRNRAP. This CDR3 has 16 amino acids. This CDR3 reads CASGSRGTSGTETQYF. The CDR3 nucleotides read TGTGCTAGTGGTTCCAGAGGGACTAGCGGGACTGAGACCCAGTACTTC.

This clone occurred once. The CDR3 is CASSLRVGSTDTQYF. The CDR3 region has the DNA TGTGCCAGCAGTTTAAGGGTGGGAAGCACAGATACGCAGTATTTT. J is TRBJ2-3 and V is TRBV27, with unresolved D. Trimming removed 2 bases from V and 0 bases from J, with 9 bases in between. The CDR3 is made up of 15 amino acids. Germline V lookup: CDR1 MNHEY, CDR2 SMNVEV (reference sequence).

V is TRBV6-5 and J is TRBJ1-1, with D maybe TRBD1 (6 bases). The CDR3 runs to 14 residues. The germline CDR1 and CDR2 sequences are MNHEY and SVGAGI. Trimming stripped 6 bases from V and 5 bases from J, with 16 bases between. The CDR3 is CASRPGGTMTEAFF. As DNA, the CDR3 is TGTGCCAGCAGGCCGGGGGGGACAATGACTGAAGCTTTCTTT.

This rearrangement joins TRBV11-2 to TRBJ1-4; D remains ambiguous. The V end lost 0 bases, the J end lost 15 bases, and 8 bases lay between the germline ends. The length of the CDR3 is 11 residues. Germline V CDR1 and CDR2: SGHAT, FQNNGV. DNA for the CDR3: TGTGCCAGCAGCTTAGATGGGAAGGTGTTTTTT. Translating it yields CASSLDGKVFF.

The rearrangement joins TRBV5-8 to TRBJ2-1; the D gene is possibly TRBD2 (6 bases). Germline V gene data show CDR1 as SGHTS and CDR2 as YDEGEE. Trimming took off 0 bases at V and 0 bases at J, with 13 bases between the two ends. The CDR3 consists of 17 residues. CDR3 protein: CASSLGWAGSSYNEQFF. The CDR3 region has the DNA TGTGCCAGCAGCTTGGGTTGGGCGGGGAGCTCCTACAATGAGCAGTTCTTC.

The V call is TRBV6-5, the J call TRBJ1-2; 7 bases map to TRBD1. The germline V gene has CDR1 MNHEY and CDR2 SVGAGI. The CDR3 covers 15 residues. Trimming took 0 bases from V and 2 from J; bases not matched to a gene: 3. The CDR3: CASSYSETGNYGYTF. CDR3 coding DNA: TGTGCCAGCAGTTACTCGGAGACAGGGAACTATGGCTACACCTTC.

Notes on this clone: Additional DNA sequences in this sample encode the identical CDR3. V and J are TRBV27 and TRBJ2-1, with TRBD2 matching over 11 bases. The V gene end was trimmed by 7 bases and the J gene end by 4 bases; junction bases not matched to a gene: 6. Germline V gene sequence: CDR1 MNHEY, CDR2 SMNVEV (reference sequence). CDR3 length: 15 amino acids. CDR3 nucleotide sequence: TGTGCCAGCACCCCTGGGACTAGCGGATACAATGAGCAGTTCTTC. Translation gives CASTPGTSGYNEQFF.

V gene TRBV7-9 combines with J gene TRBJ1-3, with 10 bases fitting TRBD1. In germline, CDR1 is SEHNR, CDR2 FQNEAQ (reference sequence). The V and J ends lost 5 bases and 0 bases, in that order; junction bases with no gene match: 13. The CDR3 has 19 amino acids. The CDR3 loop is CASSLRTGGKEYSGNTIYF. The CDR3 DNA follows: TGTGCCAGCAGCCTCCGGACAGGGGGAAAAGAGTACTCTGGAAACACCATATATTTT.

The J gene is TRBJ2-3, the V gene TRBV10-3, with 12 bases identical to TRBD2. V dropped 10 bases and J dropped 4; count of bases not matched to a gene: 9. The CDR3 covers 15 residues. CDR1 and CDR2 from the germline V gene are ENHRY and SYGVKD. The CDR3 spells CATHLTSGSADTQYF. The CDR3 bases are TGTGCCACCCACTTGACTAGCGGGAGCGCAGATACGCAGTATTTT.

The count of this clone is one. CDR3 coding DNA: TGCGCCAGCAGCCAGCGGACTAGCGAAGATACGCAGTATTTT. As protein: CASSQRTSEDTQYF. The chain employs TRBV4-1 and TRBJ2-3, with TRBD2 matching over 9 bases. Germline V gives CDR1 MGHRA, CDR2 YSYEKL. CDR3 size: 14 residues. The ends lost 3 bases at V and 5 bases at J; junction bases unmatched: 3.

This clone has just a few counts. The gene calls are TRBV25-1 and TRBJ1-1; D unresolved. CDR1 and CDR2 (germline): MGHDK, SYGVNS. CDR3 size: 15 residues. V was pared by 0 bases and J by 4 bases, with 12 bases between. The CDR3 DNA reads as TGTGCCAGCAGTGAATATCAAGGCCTTGGCACTGAAGCTTTCTTT. Translated, it gives CASSEYQGLGTEAFF.

The chain carries TRBV7-9 and TRBJ1-2; D might be TRBD1 (6 bases). V was clipped by 5 bases and J by 6 bases, with 16 bases between them. Germline CDR1 reads SEHNR; CDR2 reads FQNEAQ (reference sequence). The CDR3 is 14 residues long. As DNA, the CDR3 is TGTGCCAGCAGCGATGAATGGGGGGCCAATGGCTACACCTTC. This encodes CASSDEWGANGYTF.

The chain carries TRBV2 and TRBJ2-3; no clear D gene. This CDR3 spans 15 amino acids. Germline CDR1 and CDR2: SNHLY and FYNNEI. Trimming took off 3 bases at V and 0 bases at J, with 10 bases between the two ends. CDR3 DNA sequence: TGTGCCAGCAGTGACTTCGGACGGAGCACAGATACGCAGTATTTT. This translates into CASSDFGRSTDTQYF.

The rearrangement joins TRBV5-1 to TRBJ2-1, with D possibly TRBD1 on 6 matching bases. The CDR3 spans 14 residues. Per germline, CDR1 SGHRS and CDR2 YFSETQ. The V gene lost 0 bases and the J gene lost 8 bases, with 12 bases spanning the gap. The CDR3 spells CASSLEYRADEQFF. DNA for the CDR3: TGCGCCAGCAGCTTGGAATACAGGGCGGATGAGCAGTTCTTC.

CDR3 nucleotide sequence: TGCGCCAGCAGCCAAGTTATCCAGGACAGGTCAACCTATAATTCACCCCTCCACTTT. As protein: CASSQVIQDRSTYNSPLHF. This chain joins TRBV4-3 and TRBJ1-6; 7 bases are a match to TRBD1. Germline-derived CDR1 and CDR2 are LGHNA and YSLEER. The CDR3 totals 19 residues. V shed 1 base and J 2 bases; nucleotides not matched to a gene: 11.

The chain combines TRBV27 with TRBJ2-3; TRBD1 aligns across 8 bases. There are 16 residues in the CDR3. Germline V lookup: CDR1 MNHEY, CDR2 SMNVEV (reference sequence). Trimming removed 4 bases from V and 5 bases from J; junction bases left unmatched: 11. CDR3: CASSSRTGPREDTQYF. CDR3 coding DNA: TGTGCCAGCAGTTCAAGGACAGGGCCCAGGGAAGATACGCAGTATTTT.

The chain recombines TRBV10-2 with TRBJ2-3; 11 bases line up with TRBD2. The CDR3 contains 16 residues. Germline CDR1 is WSHSY and CDR2 is SAAADI. V lost 0 bases to trimming and J lost 3 bases; unmatched junction nucleotides: 2. CDR3 amino acids: CASSESTSGETDTQYF. CDR3 sequence (DNA): TGCGCCAGCAGTGAGTCGACTAGCGGGGAAACAGATACGCAGTATTTT.

For this clone: This specimen includes other DNA sequences encoding the same CDR3. The rearrangement joins TRBV11-2 to TRBJ2-7, with unresolved D. Germline-derived CDR1 and CDR2 are SGHAT and FQNNGV. V lost 3 bases and J lost 0, with 6 bases in between. This CDR3 has 13 residues. This CDR3 reads CASSLSPSYEQYF. CDR3 in DNA: TGTGCCAGCAGCTTGTCGCCCTCCTACGAGCAGTACTTC.

This clone was seen once. The chain uses TRBV11-3 and TRBJ2-7, with TRBD1 identical over 9 bases. The CDR3 is made up of 15 amino acids. CDR1 is SGHNT and CDR2 is YENEEA in the germline V gene. The ends lost 5 bases at V and 5 bases at J; junction bases unmatched: 10. The CDR3 here is CASSLNRDRDHEQYF. The CDR3, as DNA: TGTGCCAGCAGCCTCAACCGGGACAGGGACCACGAGCAGTACTTC.

The V call is TRBV20-1, the J call TRBJ2-7; D assignment may be TRBD1 or TRBD2 (5 bases each). The germline gives CDR1 DFQATT, CDR2 SNEGSKA (reference sequence). V was trimmed by 6 bases and J by 11 bases, leaving 8 bases between them. The CDR3 loop spans 8 amino acids. The CDR3 sequence is CSARDEYF. For the CDR3, the DNA is TGCAGTGCAAGGGACGAGTACTTC.

The chain carries TRBV13 and TRBJ2-5; possibly TRBD2 for D (7 bases). The CDR3 is 13 amino acids. V was pared by 5 bases and J by 4 bases, with 11 bases between. Germline assignment: CDR1 PRHDT and CDR2 FYEKMQ (reference sequence). In DNA form, the CDR3 reads TGTGCCAGCAGCGTGAGGGGGGGAGAGACCCAGTACTTC. Translation gives CASSVRGGETQYF.